The clone carrying this T cell receptor beta chain was observed at least ten times. Its matching antigen is unknown. The CDR3 covers 13 residues. The germline V and J ends were trimmed by 5 bases and 7 bases, with 12 bases remaining between them. TCRdb re-called the 5' RACE reads through MiXCR, storing one row per CDR3 protein. The sample holds around 690,000 distinct CDR3 sequences, about 20% seen once. The data derive from a study of identical twins. Study-wide results and limits: Recombination models fit unrelated individuals' TCR alpha sharing but underestimated twins'.

These data also featured in a second study, about T cells expressing NK-cell markers.

The material sequenced was PBMCs. The TCR sequence derives from a woman aged 18 to 35 in good health. The chain uses TRBV12-3 or TRBV12-4 and TRBJ1-5, with a tentative D call TRBD1 (6 bases). CDR3 residues: CASSLGAGQPQHF. The CDR3 DNA sequence: TGTGCCAGCAGTCTGGGGGCCGGACAGCCCCAGCATTTT.